The 6 T cell receptor beta chains reported below all come from one sample, sequenced in a study of blood T cell repertoires in COVID-19 (dated by TCRdb to about 2020). Preparation of the library involved the immunoSEQ multiplex PCR assay. This immuneACCESS table, as held by TCRdb, lists in-frame sequences with V and J called but not all clones. Of the missing ones, under half trace to an unresolved V gene in checked studies; the others have no known cause. The sample yields roughly 200,000 clones; less than 85% were counted once. About 5% of the sample comes from the top ten. Source material: PBMCs or T cells enriched from blood (not recorded which). The receptor source for this set is a woman aged 55-75 years with acute COVID-19.

The chain has TRBV30 and TRBJ1-5; TRBD1 matches 7 bases. Germline values: CDR1 GTSNPN, CDR2 SVGIG (reference sequence). V lost 0 bases and J lost 4; bases outside the gene matches: 6. The CDR3 extends over 15 amino acids. The chain's CDR3 is CAWSVGDSLNQPQHF. In nucleotides, the CDR3 is TGTGCCTGGAGTGTAGGGGACAGCCTAAATCAGCCCCAGCATTTT.

The chain couples TRBV28 to TRBJ2-3, with unresolved D. The CDR3 runs to 13 residues. The V gene's germline CDR1 is MDHEN and CDR2 SYDVKM. For the CDR3, the DNA is TGTGAGAGTGGAAGCCGGGGCACAGATACGCAGTATTTT. Protein sequence: CESGSRGTDTQYF.

V gene TRBV11-2 combines with J gene TRBJ1-2; maybe TRBD1 (6 bases). Germline-derived CDR1 and CDR2 are SGHAT and FQNNGV. The CDR3 extends over 13 amino acids. Trimming left V 5 bases short and J 6 bases short, with 13 bases between. CDR3 residues: CASSPDSRNGYTF. The CDR3 DNA sequence: TGTGCCAGCAGCCCGGACAGCAGAAATGGCTACACCTTC.

The gene calls are TRBV28 and TRBJ2-7; perhaps TRBD1 as D (5 bases). V lost 6 bases and J 7 bases, leaving 22 bases between the germline ends. The CDR3 is 15 residues long. Germline CDR1 reads MDHEN; CDR2 reads SYDVKM. CDR3 bases: TGTGCCAGCAGCGCAAGGGGAACTCCCAACGAGGAGCAGTACGTC. This codes for CASSARGTPNEEQYV.

The V and J genes are TRBV7-6 and TRBJ1-2; no definite D call. The CDR3 has 16 residues. Trimming took off 5 bases at V and 8 bases at J, with 24 bases between the two ends. Germline lookup yields CDR1 SGHVS and CDR2 FNYEAQ. The chain's CDR3 is CASSDNSLPRVRGYTF. The CDR3 nucleotides read TGTGCCAGCAGCGACAACTCTTTGCCCCGCGTCAGAGGCTACACCTTC.

This clone was detected only a few times. The genes are TRBV7-2 and TRBJ2-7; 13 bases are shared with TRBD2. With V trimmed by 4 bases and J by 0 bases, 0 bases remained unmatched. This CDR3 comprises 15 residues. Germline-derived CDR1 and CDR2 are SGHTA and FQGNSA. In DNA form, the CDR3 reads TGTGCCAGCAGCTGGACTAGCGGGAGCTCCTACGAGCAGTACTTC. Encoded protein: CASSWTSGSSYEQYF.